Below, 26 T cell receptor beta chains from the same sample are listed, as sequenced in a study of patients and donors after allogeneic stem cell transplantation. MiXCR, applied by TCRdb to the RT-PCR reads, yields one record per CDR3 protein. The data contain about a million distinct CDR3 sequences, around 17% of them singletons. Material: blood, either unsorted or a sorted T cell fraction (not recorded which). These receptors came from a human donor who was either an allogeneic HSCT recipient or a stem cell or donor lymphocyte infusion donor (not recorded which). It is not recorded whose cells these are; they may come from a transplant donor.

This rearrangement joins TRBV5-3 to TRBJ1-6, with D tentatively TRBD1 (5 bases). TRBV5-3 is identified as an open reading frame with a role that is uncertain. This CDR3 spans 15 amino acids. V lost 2 bases, J lost 10 bases, and 16 bases lay in between. CDR3 loop: CARSFYSREGSPLHF. CDR3 DNA sequence: TGTGCCAGAAGCTTCTACTCCAGGGAGGGATCACCCCTCCACTTT.

This clonotype has more than one count but fewer than ten. The CDR3 reads CASSPRTGPQETQYF. The CDR3 nucleotides read TGCGCCAGCAGCCCCCGGACAGGACCTCAAGAGACCCAGTACTTC. The chain has TRBV5-1 and TRBJ2-5; the match to TRBD1 covers 7 bases. The CDR3 is 15 amino acids. Germline CDR1 is SGHRS and CDR2 is YFSETQ. The trim removed 4 bases at V and 2 bases at J, leaving 8 bases unmatched.

The chain recombines TRBV18 with TRBJ1-3; possibly TRBD1 for D (5 bases). Germline lookup yields CDR1 KGHSH and CDR2 LQKENI. Trimming removed 1 base at V and 0 bases at J, with 7 bases between. The CDR3 consists of 15 residues. The CDR3 coding sequence is TGTGCCAGCTCACCACGGGACGTCTCTGGAAACACCATATATTTT. This sequence encodes CASSPRDVSGNTIYF.

The J gene is TRBJ1-5, the V gene TRBV7-8, with D unclear. CDR1 is SGHVS, CDR2 FQNEAQ, per germline. This CDR3 spans 14 amino acids. V was trimmed by 4 bases and J by 0 bases, leaving 7 bases between them. The CDR3 reads CASSSTFSNQPQHF. CDR3 DNA: TGTGCCAGCAGCTCGACATTTAGCAATCAGCCCCAGCATTTT.

Written as DNA, the CDR3 is TGTGCCAGCAGCGGACTGAGAGCGAACACCGGGGAGCTGTTTTTT. Translated: CASSGLRANTGELFF. This rearrangement joins TRBV27 to TRBJ2-2; weak D call: TRBD2 (5 bases). The length of the CDR3 is 15 residues. With 6 bases removed from V and 0 bases from J, the gap between germline ends came to 11 bases. The germline CDR1 and CDR2 sequences are MNHEY and SMNVEV (reference sequence).

This clonotype was seen a few times. The rearrangement joins TRBV12-3 or TRBV12-4 to TRBJ1-2; D perhaps matches TRBD1 (6 bases). CDR3 length: 14 residues. V gave up 5 bases and J gave up 4 bases, with 14 bases separating them. The CDR3: CASSPRQASYGYTF. The CDR3 nucleotides read TGTGCCAGCAGTCCCCGACAGGCCAGCTATGGCTACACCTTC.

The chain combines TRBV20-1 with TRBJ2-5; D assignment may be TRBD1 or TRBD2 (5 bases each). Germline-derived CDR1 and CDR2 are DFQATT and SNEGSKA (reference sequence). The CDR3 totals 14 residues. Trimming stripped 1 base from V and 8 bases from J, with 17 bases between. In DNA, the CDR3 is TGCAGTGCTAGAGCGGGGCAGTCCAAGGGAACCCAGTACTTC. As protein: CSARAGQSKGTQYF.

This clonotype has just a few counts. The chain recombines TRBV6-1 with TRBJ2-7, with D possibly being TRBD1 or TRBD2 (5 bases each). The V and J ends lost 6 bases and 3 bases respectively, with 15 bases between them. Germline V gives CDR1 MNHNS, CDR2 SASEGT. There are 14 residues in the CDR3. CDR3: CASSRDVDIYEQYF. The CDR3, as DNA: TGTGCCAGCAGCCGGGACGTCGATATCTACGAGCAGTACTTC.

In this sample, this clonotype turned up a few times. This chain links TRBV9 with TRBJ2-3; D tentatively fits TRBD1 or TRBD2 (5 bases each). Trimming left V 4 bases short and J 6 bases short, with 15 bases between. This CDR3 region has 14 residues. Germline values: CDR1 SGDLS, CDR2 YYNGEE. For the CDR3, the DNA is TGTGCCAGCAGCCCCACGGGGCTACCGGATACGCAGTATTTT. Amino acids: CASSPTGLPDTQYF.

Many counts were recorded for this clonotype. The V gene is TRBV5-1, the J gene TRBJ2-3, with D possibly TRBD2 on 6 matching bases. This CDR3 comprises 13 residues. Germline V gene sequence: CDR1 SGHRS, CDR2 YFSETQ. Trimming stripped 5 bases from V and 3 bases from J, with 10 bases between. In nucleotides, the CDR3 is TGCGCCAGCAGACTGGGGGGAACAGATACGCAGTATTTT. Its protein product is CASRLGGTDTQYF.

The chain carries TRBV19 and TRBJ2-4; D is possibly TRBD1 (5 bases). V dropped 5 bases and J dropped 7 bases, with 12 bases sitting between them. Germline CDR1 LNHDA, CDR2 SQIVND (reference sequence). CDR3 length equals 13 residues. Written as DNA, the CDR3 is TGTGCCAGTAGTCCGGCAGGGTTCAACATTCAGTACTTC. Its translation: CASSPAGFNIQYF.

This clonotype has a handful of counts. V usage is TRBV5-6 and J usage is TRBJ2-5; D remains unclear. Trimming took off 0 bases at V and 6 bases at J, with 12 bases between the two ends. CDR1 and CDR2 from the germline V gene are SGHDT and YYEEEE. This CDR3 has 14 residues. CDR3 region: CASSLERTLQTQYF. The CDR3 DNA reads as TGTGCCAGCAGCTTGGAACGAACTCTACAGACCCAGTACTTC.

CDR3 amino acids: CSARDRSELFF. CDR3 bases: TGCAGTGCTAGAGATAGATCAGAACTGTTTTTT. V gene TRBV20-1 combines with J gene TRBJ1-4; no definite D call. V was pared by 0 bases and J by 12 bases, with 8 bases between. This CDR3 is 11 amino acids long. CDR1 is DFQATT, CDR2 SNEGSKA, per germline (reference sequence).

This clonotype was detected many times. This chain joins TRBV2 and TRBJ1-2, with D possibly TRBD1 on 5 matching bases. Germline lookup yields CDR1 SNHLY and CDR2 FYNNEI. The ends were cut back, 7 bases at V and 4 bases at J, with 7 bases in the middle. CDR3 length equals 11 residues. CDR3 nucleotides: TGTGCCAGCAATGGGGGCTATGGCTACACCTTC. Encoded protein: CASNGGYGYTF.

J is TRBJ2-7 and V is TRBV7-9; D might be TRBD1 (5 bases). CDR3 size: 15 residues. The V end was cut by 6 bases, the J end by 0 bases, with 15 bases between. The germline V gene has CDR1 SEHNR and CDR2 FQNEAQ (reference sequence). DNA for the CDR3: TGTGCCAGCAGATCAACAGGAGTAAGCTCCTACGAGCAGTACTTC. This gives the protein CASRSTGVSSYEQYF.

The rearrangement links TRBV20-1 to TRBJ2-7; no firm D call. The V end was cut by 3 bases, the J end by 4 bases, with 10 bases between. From germline, CDR1 is DFQATT and CDR2 SNEGSKA (reference sequence). The CDR3 sequence is 12 residues long. The CDR3 here is CSASPTKYEQYF. The DNA for the CDR3 is TGCAGTGCTAGTCCGACCAAGTACGAGCAGTACTTC.

This clonotype was counted many times. The V call is TRBV6-5, the J call TRBJ1-1; D gene uncertain. CDR3 length: 13 residues. Looked up from germline, CDR1 is MNHEY and CDR2 is SVGAGI. V dropped 2 bases and J dropped 2 bases, with 6 bases sitting between them. CDR3 amino acids: CASSYAVNTEAFF. CDR3 DNA: TGTGCCAGCAGTTACGCGGTAAACACTGAAGCTTTCTTT.

This clonotype appeared a few times. V usage is TRBV4-2 and J usage is TRBJ1-1; no clear D. The CDR3 length is 17 residues. The V gene's germline CDR1 is LGHNA and CDR2 YNFKEQ. The germline V and J ends were trimmed by 1 base and 0 bases, with 15 bases remaining between them. Here the CDR3 reads CASSQVSRRNMNTEAFF. CDR3 nucleotides: TGTGCCAGCAGCCAAGTCAGCAGGCGCAACATGAACACTGAAGCTTTCTTT.

This clonotype has just a few counts. The J gene is TRBJ2-3, the V gene TRBV5-4, with 12 bases lining up with TRBD2. The V gene end was trimmed by 3 bases and the J gene end by 0 bases; junction bases not matched to a gene: 8. The V gene's germline CDR1 is SGHNT and CDR2 YYREEE (reference sequence). There are 18 residues in the CDR3. The CDR3 reads CASSSGLAGTISTDTQYF. The CDR3 DNA is TGTGCCAGCAGCTCCGGACTAGCGGGAACAATAAGCACAGATACGCAGTATTTT.

This clonotype occurred many times. V gene TRBV12-3 or TRBV12-4 combines with J gene TRBJ2-1; 9 bases align to TRBD2. The CDR3 totals 15 residues. The junction had 4 bases not matched to a gene; V was cut back by 2 bases and J by 5 bases. CDR3: CASSLLAGGDNEQFF. In nucleotides, the CDR3 is TGTGCCAGCAGTTTACTTGCGGGAGGGGACAATGAGCAGTTCTTC.

The chain couples TRBV4-1 to TRBJ2-3; the D gene could be TRBD1 or TRBD2 (5 bases each). The CDR3 sequence is 15 residues long. Trimming shortened V by 3 bases and J by 6 bases, and 16 bases separated the two germline ends. The V gene's germline CDR1 is MGHRA and CDR2 YSYEKL. Here the CDR3 DNA reads TGCGCCAGCAGCCATCCAAGCGGTACAGGCGATACGCAGTATTTT. Translated: CASSHPSGTGDTQYF.

This clonotype was counted only a few times. The CDR3 here is CASSQIRDRVEEQYF. CDR3 sequence (DNA): TGTGCCAGCAGTCAGATCAGGGACAGGGTAGAAGAGCAGTACTTC. This rearrangement joins TRBV25-1 to TRBJ2-7; 9 nucleotides line up with TRBD1. The CDR3 loop spans 15 amino acids. Trimming removed 5 bases from V and 7 bases from J; junction bases left unmatched: 12. Per the germline V gene, CDR1 is MGHDK and CDR2 is SYGVNS.

This clonotype was counted many times. The J gene is TRBJ2-2, the V gene TRBV12-3 or TRBV12-4, with D possibly being TRBD1 or TRBD2 (6 bases each). V was shortened by 6 bases and J by 7 bases, with 12 bases between the two germline ends. The CDR3 has 13 residues. The CDR3 sequence: CASSLRGDGELFF. The DNA of the CDR3 is TGTGCCAGCAGCTTAAGGGGGGACGGGGAGCTGTTTTTT.

The chain couples TRBV20-1 to TRBJ2-1; 13 bases match TRBD2. CDR3 length equals 13 residues. Trimming cost V 8 bases and J 6 bases; bases outside gene matches: 4. Per germline, CDR1 DFQATT and CDR2 SNEGSKA (reference sequence). The CDR3: CSPGLAGPNEQFF. As DNA, the CDR3 is TGCAGTCCGGGACTAGCGGGACCCAATGAGCAGTTCTTC.

The V gene is TRBV12-3 or TRBV12-4, the J gene TRBJ2-7; D not certain. V lost 3 bases to trimming and J lost 0 bases, with 6 bases between them. This CDR3 region has 13 residues. CDR3 in amino acids: CASSFQVSYEQYF. The CDR3 DNA reads TGTGCCAGCAGTTTTCAGGTCTCCTACGAGCAGTACTTC.

V and J are TRBV12-3 or TRBV12-4 and TRBJ2-3, with TRBD2 identical over 13 bases. This CDR3 has 18 residues. V shed 3 bases, J shed 4 bases, and the junction held 10 bases outside the gene matches. The DNA for the CDR3 is TGTGCCAGCAGTTTCCCCTCAGGACTAGCGGGAGTCTCAGATACGCAGTATTTT. Translating it yields CASSFPSGLAGVSDTQYF.